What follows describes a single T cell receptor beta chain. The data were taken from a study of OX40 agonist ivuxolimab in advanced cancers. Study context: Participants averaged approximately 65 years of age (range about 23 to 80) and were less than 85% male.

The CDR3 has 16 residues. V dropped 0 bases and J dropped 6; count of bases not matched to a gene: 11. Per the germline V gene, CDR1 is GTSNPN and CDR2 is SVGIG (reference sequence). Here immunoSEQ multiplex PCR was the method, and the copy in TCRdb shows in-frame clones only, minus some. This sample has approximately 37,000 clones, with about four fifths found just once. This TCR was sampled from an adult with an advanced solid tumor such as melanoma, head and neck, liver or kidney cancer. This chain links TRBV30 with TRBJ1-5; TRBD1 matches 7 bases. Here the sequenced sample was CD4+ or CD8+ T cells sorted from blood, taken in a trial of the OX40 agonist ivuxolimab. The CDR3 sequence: CAWSVPTGWDLQPQHF. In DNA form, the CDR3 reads TGTGCCTGGAGTGTACCGACAGGGTGGGATCTTCAGCCCCAGCATTTT. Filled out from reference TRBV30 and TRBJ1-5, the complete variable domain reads SQTIHQWPATLVQPVGSPLSLECTVEGTSNPNLYWYRQAAGRGLQLLFYSVGIGQISSEVPQNLSASRPQDRQFILSSKKLLLSDSGFYLCAWSVPTGWDLQPQHFGDGTRLSIL.